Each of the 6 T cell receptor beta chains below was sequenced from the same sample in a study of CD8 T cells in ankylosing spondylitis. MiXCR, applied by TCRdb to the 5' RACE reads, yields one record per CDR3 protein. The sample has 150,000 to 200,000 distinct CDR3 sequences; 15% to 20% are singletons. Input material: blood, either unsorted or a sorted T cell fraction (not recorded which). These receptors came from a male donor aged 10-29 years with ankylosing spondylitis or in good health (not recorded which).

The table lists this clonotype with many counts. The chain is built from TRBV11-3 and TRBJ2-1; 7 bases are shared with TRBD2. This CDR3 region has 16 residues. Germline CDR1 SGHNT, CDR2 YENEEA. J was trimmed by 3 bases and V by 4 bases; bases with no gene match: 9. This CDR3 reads CASSSSSGPVYNEQFF. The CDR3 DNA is TGTGCCAGCAGCTCAAGTAGCGGGCCCGTCTACAATGAGCAGTTCTTC.

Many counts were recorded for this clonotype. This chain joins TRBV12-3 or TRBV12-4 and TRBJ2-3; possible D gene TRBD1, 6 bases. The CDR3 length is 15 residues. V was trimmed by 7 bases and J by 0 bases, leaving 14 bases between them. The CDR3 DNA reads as TGTGCCAGCATCCTAGGGACATCGAGCACAGATACGCAGTATTTT. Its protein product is CASILGTSSTDTQYF.

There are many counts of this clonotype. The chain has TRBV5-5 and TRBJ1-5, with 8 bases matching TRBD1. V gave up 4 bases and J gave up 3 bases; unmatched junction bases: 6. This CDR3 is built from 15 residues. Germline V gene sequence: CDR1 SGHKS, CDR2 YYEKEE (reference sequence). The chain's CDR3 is CASSTGGSDNQPQHF. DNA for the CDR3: TGTGCCAGCAGCACAGGGGGTTCTGACAATCAGCCCCAGCATTTT.

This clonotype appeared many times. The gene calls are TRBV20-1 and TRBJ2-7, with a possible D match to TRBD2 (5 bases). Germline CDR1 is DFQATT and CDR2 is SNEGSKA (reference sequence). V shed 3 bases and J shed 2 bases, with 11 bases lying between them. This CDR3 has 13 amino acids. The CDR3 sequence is CSASPRAAYEQYV. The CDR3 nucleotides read TGCAGTGCTAGTCCGAGGGCGGCCTACGAGCAGTACGTC.

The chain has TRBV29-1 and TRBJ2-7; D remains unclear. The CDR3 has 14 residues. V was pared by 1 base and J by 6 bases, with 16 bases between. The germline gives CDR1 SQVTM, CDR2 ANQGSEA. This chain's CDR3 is CSVEVGRTSGEQYF. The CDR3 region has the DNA TGCAGCGTTGAAGTTGGGCGGACGAGTGGCGAGCAGTACTTC.

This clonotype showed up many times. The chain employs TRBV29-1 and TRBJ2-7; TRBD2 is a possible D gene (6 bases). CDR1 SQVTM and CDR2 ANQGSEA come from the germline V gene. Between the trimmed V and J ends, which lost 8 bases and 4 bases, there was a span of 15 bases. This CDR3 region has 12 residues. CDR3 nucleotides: TGCAGCCCCGGAGGTCGGGAGTACGAGCAGTACTTC. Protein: CSPGGREYEQYF.